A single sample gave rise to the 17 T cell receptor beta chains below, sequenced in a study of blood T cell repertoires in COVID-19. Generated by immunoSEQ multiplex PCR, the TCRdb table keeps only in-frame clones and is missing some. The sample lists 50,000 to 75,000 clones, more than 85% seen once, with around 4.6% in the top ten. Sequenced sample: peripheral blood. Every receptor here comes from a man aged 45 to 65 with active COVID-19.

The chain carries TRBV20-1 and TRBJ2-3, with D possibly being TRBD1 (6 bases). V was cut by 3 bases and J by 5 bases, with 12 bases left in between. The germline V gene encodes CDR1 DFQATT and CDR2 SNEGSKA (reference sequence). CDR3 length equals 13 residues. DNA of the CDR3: TGCAGTGCTAGTGTACAGGGAAGAGATACGCAGTATTTT. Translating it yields CSASVQGRDTQYF.

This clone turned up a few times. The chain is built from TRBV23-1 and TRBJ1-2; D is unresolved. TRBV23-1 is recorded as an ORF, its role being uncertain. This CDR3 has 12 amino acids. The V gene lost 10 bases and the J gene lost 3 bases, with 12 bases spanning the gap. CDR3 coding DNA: TGCGCCAACGACACCATACACTATGGCTACACCTTC. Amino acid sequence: CANDTIHYGYTF.

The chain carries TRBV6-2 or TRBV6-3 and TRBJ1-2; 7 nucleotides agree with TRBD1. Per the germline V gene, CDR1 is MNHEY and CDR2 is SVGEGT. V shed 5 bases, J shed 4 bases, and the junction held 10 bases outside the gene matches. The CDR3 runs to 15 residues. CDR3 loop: CASSNRQTGFYGYTF. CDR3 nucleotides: TGTGCCAGCAGTAACCGACAGACAGGGTTCTATGGCTACACCTTC.

The CDR3 nucleotides are TGTGCCAGCAGCGTAGGACTAGCCGAGACAGATACGCAGTATTTT. It translates to CASSVGLAETDTQYF. J is TRBJ2-3 and V is TRBV9; 7 bases map to TRBD2. The CDR3 is 15 residues long. The germline gives CDR1 SGDLS, CDR2 YYNGEE. V was clipped by 0 bases and J by 3 bases; unmatched bases: 4.

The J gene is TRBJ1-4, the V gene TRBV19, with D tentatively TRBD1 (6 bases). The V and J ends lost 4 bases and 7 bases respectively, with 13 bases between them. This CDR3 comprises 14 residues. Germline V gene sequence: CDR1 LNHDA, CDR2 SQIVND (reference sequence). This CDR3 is CASSNPGDREKLFF. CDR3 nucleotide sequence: TGTGCCAGTAGTAATCCAGGGGATCGTGAAAAACTGTTTTTT.

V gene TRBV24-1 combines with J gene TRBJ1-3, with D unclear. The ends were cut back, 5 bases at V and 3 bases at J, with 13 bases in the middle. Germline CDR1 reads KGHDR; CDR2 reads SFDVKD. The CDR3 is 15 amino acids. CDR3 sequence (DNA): TGTGCCACCAGTGCGCCCGCGGGCGGTGGAAACACCATATATTTT. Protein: CATSAPAGGGNTIYF.

The CDR3 DNA sequence: TGTGCCAGCAGCCCGGGGTTGGAGATTGAGCAGTTCTTC. Translating gives CASSPGLEIEQFF. The chain joins TRBV12-3 or TRBV12-4 to TRBJ2-1, with D possibly being TRBD2 (5 bases). V dropped 6 bases and J dropped 9 bases, with 15 bases sitting between them. The CDR3 is 13 amino acids.

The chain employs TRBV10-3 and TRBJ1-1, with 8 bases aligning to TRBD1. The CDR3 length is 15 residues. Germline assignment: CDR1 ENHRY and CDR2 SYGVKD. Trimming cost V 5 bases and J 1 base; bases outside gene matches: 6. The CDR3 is CAISRTGTGNTEAFF. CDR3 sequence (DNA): TGTGCCATCAGTAGAACCGGGACAGGGAACACTGAAGCTTTCTTT.

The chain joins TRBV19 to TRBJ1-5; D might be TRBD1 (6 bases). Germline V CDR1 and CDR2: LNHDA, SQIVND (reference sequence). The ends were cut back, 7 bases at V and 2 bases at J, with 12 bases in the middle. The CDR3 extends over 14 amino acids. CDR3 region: CASTPQGGNQPQHF. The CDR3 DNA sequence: TGTGCCAGTACCCCACAGGGAGGCAATCAGCCCCAGCATTTT.

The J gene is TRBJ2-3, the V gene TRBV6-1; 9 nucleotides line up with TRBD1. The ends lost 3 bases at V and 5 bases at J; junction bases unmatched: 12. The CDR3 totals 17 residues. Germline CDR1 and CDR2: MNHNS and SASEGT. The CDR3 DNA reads TGTGCCAGCAGTGACCCCACAGGGGGCGCAAGGAGAGATACGCAGTATTTT. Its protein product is CASSDPTGGARRDTQYF.

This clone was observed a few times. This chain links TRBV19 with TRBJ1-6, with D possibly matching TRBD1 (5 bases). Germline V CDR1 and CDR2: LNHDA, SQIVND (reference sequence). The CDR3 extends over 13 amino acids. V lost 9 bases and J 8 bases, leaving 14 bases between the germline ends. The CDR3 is CASRPGTYSPLHF. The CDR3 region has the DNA TGTGCCAGCCGCCCAGGGACTTATTCACCCCTCCACTTT.

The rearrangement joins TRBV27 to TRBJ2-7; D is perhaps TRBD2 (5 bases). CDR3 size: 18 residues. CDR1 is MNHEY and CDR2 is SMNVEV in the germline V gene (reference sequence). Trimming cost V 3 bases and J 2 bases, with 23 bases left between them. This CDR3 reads CASSFAAESEERPYEQYF. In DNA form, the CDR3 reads TGTGCCAGCAGTTTTGCGGCGGAGAGTGAGGAGCGGCCCTACGAGCAGTACTTC.

DNA for the CDR3: TGTGCCAGCAGCCAAGATCGGGGGACAGGGTTGGAAAAACTGTTTTTT. The encoded protein is CASSQDRGTGLEKLFF. J is TRBJ1-4 and V is TRBV4-2, with TRBD1 matching 9 bases. Trimming removed 0 bases from V and 8 bases from J; junction bases left unmatched: 7. Looked up from germline, CDR1 is LGHNA and CDR2 is YNFKEQ. The CDR3 is made up of 16 amino acids.

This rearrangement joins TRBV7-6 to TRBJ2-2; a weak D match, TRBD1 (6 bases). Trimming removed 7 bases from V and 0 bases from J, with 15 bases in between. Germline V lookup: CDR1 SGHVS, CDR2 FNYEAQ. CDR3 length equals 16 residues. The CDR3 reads CASTPPGQTNTGELFF. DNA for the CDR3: TGTGCCAGCACCCCCCCCGGACAGACGAACACCGGGGAGCTGTTTTTT.

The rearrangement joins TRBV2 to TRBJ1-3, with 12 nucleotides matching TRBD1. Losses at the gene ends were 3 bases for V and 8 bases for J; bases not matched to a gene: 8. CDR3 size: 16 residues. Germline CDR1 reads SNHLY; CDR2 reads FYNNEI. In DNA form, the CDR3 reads TGTGCCAGCAGTGACTCGGGGACAGGGGGCATTGACACCATATATTTT. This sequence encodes CASSDSGTGGIDTIYF. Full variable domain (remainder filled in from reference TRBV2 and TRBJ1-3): EPEVTQTPSHQVTQMGQEVILRCVPISNHLYFYWYRQILGQKVEFLVSFYNNEISEKSEIFDDQFSVERPDGSNFTLKIRSTKLEDSAMYFCASSDSGTGGIDTIYFGEGSWLTVV.

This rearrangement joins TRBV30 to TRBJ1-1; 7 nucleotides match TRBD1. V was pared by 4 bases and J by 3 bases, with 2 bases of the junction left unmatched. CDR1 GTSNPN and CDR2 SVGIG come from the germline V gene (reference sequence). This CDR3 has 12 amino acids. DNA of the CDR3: TGTGCCTGGACAGGGGGATACACTGAAGCTTTCTTT. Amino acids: CAWTGGYTEAFF.

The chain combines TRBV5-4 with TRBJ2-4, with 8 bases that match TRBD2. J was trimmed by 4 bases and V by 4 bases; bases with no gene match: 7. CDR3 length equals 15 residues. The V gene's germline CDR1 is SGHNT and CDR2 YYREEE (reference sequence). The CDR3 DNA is TGTGCCAGCAGCCCCGGGGGGGAGGGTAAAAACATTCAGTACTTC. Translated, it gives CASSPGGEGKNIQYF.